These 16 T cell receptor beta chains originate from one sample sequenced in a study of OX40 agonist ivuxolimab in advanced cancers. The library was produced with the immunoSEQ multiplex PCR assay. What TCRdb holds here is the immuneACCESS table cut down to in-frame rearrangements. Part of the clones is not present; checked against another copy, under half of the missing clones reflect an unresolved V gene, and the others are unexplained. Recorded for this sample are roughly 51,000 clones; 70% to 90% of them occurred a single time. Around 0.61% of the sample goes to the ten largest clones. The sample in question was CD4+ or CD8+ T cells sorted from blood, obtained in a trial of the OX40 agonist ivuxolimab. The receptors shown here come from an adult with an advanced solid tumor such as melanoma, head and neck, liver or kidney cancer.

The chain combines TRBV19 with TRBJ1-5; possibly TRBD1 for D (6 bases). The germline V and J ends were trimmed by 4 bases and 1 base, with 32 bases remaining between them. This CDR3 is 22 amino acids long. Germline lookup yields CDR1 LNHDA and CDR2 SQIVND (reference sequence). DNA of the CDR3: TGTGCCAGTAGTACCGCGGGGACATCGGTGGACAGCTATAGACGGAGCAATCAGCCCCAGCATTTT. Residues: CASSTAGTSVDSYRRSNQPQHF.

The V and J genes are TRBV9 and TRBJ1-2; TRBD1 agrees at 8 bases. Trimming took 4 bases from V and 8 from J; bases not matched to a gene: 7. The CDR3 has 13 residues. The germline gives CDR1 SGDLS, CDR2 YYNGEE. Here the CDR3 reads CASSPRTGFGYTF. The CDR3 bases are TGTGCCAGCAGCCCCCGGACAGGGTTCGGCTACACCTTC.

CDR3 region: CASSPPYNNEQFF. CDR3 nucleotide sequence: TGTGCCAGCTCACCACCGTATAACAATGAGCAGTTCTTC. This sequence joins TRBV18 and TRBJ2-1; D is unresolved. CDR1 and CDR2 (germline): KGHSH, LQKENI. V lost 0 bases to trimming and J lost 5 bases, with 5 bases between them. The CDR3 sequence is 13 residues long.

The chain couples TRBV14 to TRBJ2-1; 10 nucleotides line up with TRBD2. With V trimmed by 5 bases and J by 7 bases, 8 bases remained unmatched. The CDR3 loop spans 15 amino acids. Per the germline V gene, CDR1 is SGHDN and CDR2 is FVKESK. This chain's CDR3 is CASSVRASGSNEQFF. CDR3 DNA sequence: TGTGCCAGCAGCGTGAGGGCTAGCGGGAGTAATGAGCAGTTCTTC.

This chain's CDR3 is CASSPSAGIQETQYF. The CDR3 DNA sequence: TGTGCCAGCTCACCGAGCGCCGGGATCCAAGAGACCCAGTACTTC. The chain couples TRBV18 to TRBJ2-5, with a tentative D call TRBD2 (5 bases). The CDR3 is 15 amino acids. Trimming removed 3 bases from V and 1 base from J, with 12 bases in between. CDR1 and CDR2 (germline): KGHSH, LQKENI.

The chain recombines TRBV15 with TRBJ2-7; weak D call: TRBD2 (6 bases). CDR1 and CDR2 (germline): LNHNV, YYDKDF (reference sequence). The CDR3 has 14 amino acids. V shed 1 base and J shed 6 bases, with 13 bases lying between them. In nucleotides, the CDR3 is TGTGCCACCAGCAGAGGGACGGTGCGGGGCGAGCAGTACTTC. Its protein product is CATSRGTVRGEQYF.

The genes are TRBV11-1 and TRBJ1-1; TRBD1 is a possible D gene (6 bases). Trimming cost V 5 bases and J 4 bases, with 17 bases left between them. CDR1 is SGHAT, CDR2 FQDESV, per germline (reference sequence). The CDR3 has 15 residues. In DNA, the CDR3 is TGTGCCAGCAGCCTTAACAGGGACCAGAGCACTGAAGCTTTCTTT. It encodes CASSLNRDQSTEAFF. The full variable domain, rest sourced from reference TRBV11-1 and TRBJ1-1, is EAEVAQSPRYKITEKSQAVAFWCDPISGHATLYWYRQILGQGPELLVQFQDESVVDDSQLPKDRFSAERLKGVDSTLKIQPAELGDSAMYLCASSLNRDQSTEAFFGQGTRLTVV.

As to this clone: The identical CDR3 is also encoded by other nucleotide sequences in the sample. The V gene is TRBV7-8, the J gene TRBJ2-1, with D possibly matching TRBD1 (6 bases). The CDR3 sequence is 13 residues long. V lost 1 base to trimming and J lost 7 bases, with 8 bases between them. CDR1 SGHVS and CDR2 FQNEAQ come from the germline V gene. The CDR3 DNA reads TGTGCCAGCAGCTTAGGGGGGCCGAATGAGCAGTTCTTC. It encodes CASSLGGPNEQFF.

The rearrangement joins TRBV4-1 to TRBJ1-1; D might be TRBD1 (5 bases). Trimming removed 1 base from V and 5 bases from J, with 11 bases in between. Per germline, CDR1 MGHRA and CDR2 YSYEKL. This CDR3 is built from 14 residues. The CDR3 region has the DNA TGCGCCAGCAGCCAAGGACAGTTTATAACTGAAGCTTTCTTT. Protein sequence: CASSQGQFITEAFF.

J is TRBJ1-2 and V is TRBV9; D unresolved. Germline CDR1 and CDR2: SGDLS and YYNGEE. The CDR3 sequence is 13 residues long. The V end lost 2 bases, the J end lost 4 bases, and 9 bases lay between the germline ends. This CDR3 is CASSVEPGYGYTF. The CDR3 nucleotides read TGTGCCAGCAGCGTCGAGCCAGGCTATGGCTACACCTTC.

The chain carries TRBV2 and TRBJ2-3, with D perhaps TRBD1 (6 bases). The CDR3 has 15 residues. Germline loops: CDR1 SNHLY, CDR2 FYNNEI. Trimming removed 4 bases at V and 0 bases at J, with 11 bases between. The CDR3 is CASSAMTGSTDTQYF. The CDR3 DNA sequence: TGTGCCAGCAGTGCCATGACAGGAAGCACAGATACGCAGTATTTT.

The count of this clone is one. V gene TRBV6-5 combines with J gene TRBJ2-5; TRBD1 might be the D (5 bases). Deletions cut 5 bases from V and 5 bases from J, with 12 bases between. CDR1 MNHEY and CDR2 SVGAGI come from the germline V gene. CDR3 length equals 13 residues. CDR3 sequence: CASSQGKGETQYF. The CDR3, as DNA: TGTGCCAGCAGTCAGGGTAAAGGGGAGACCCAGTACTTC.

The chain joins TRBV2 to TRBJ2-1, with D perhaps matching TRBD1 (6 bases). Germline CDR1 SNHLY, CDR2 FYNNEI. This CDR3 has 14 residues. Trimming shortened V by 8 bases and J by 4 bases, and 15 bases separated the two germline ends. The CDR3 sequence is CASLTSTGYNEQFF. CDR3 coding DNA: TGTGCCAGCTTGACTTCAACAGGGTACAATGAGCAGTTCTTC.

The rearrangement links TRBV7-9 to TRBJ2-1; possibly TRBD2 for D (6 bases). Trimming left V 3 bases short and J 10 bases short, with 13 bases between. Germline V gene sequence: CDR1 SEHNR, CDR2 FQNEAQ (reference sequence). This CDR3 region has 13 residues. CDR3 protein: CASSFAGKEEQFF. For the CDR3, the DNA is TGTGCCAGCAGCTTCGCGGGAAAGGAGGAGCAGTTCTTC.

The chain employs TRBV5-6 and TRBJ2-6, with TRBD1 matching over 8 bases. With V trimmed by 4 bases and J by 0 bases, 9 bases remained unmatched. The CDR3 covers 18 residues. Germline lookup yields CDR1 SGHDT and CDR2 YYEEEE. The CDR3 coding sequence is TGTGCCAGCAGCGAAAACGGACAGGGCTTCTCTGGGGCCAACGTCCTGACTTTC. As protein: CASSENGQGFSGANVLTF.

The chain employs TRBV6-6 and TRBJ2-1; 7 nucleotides match TRBD1. The CDR3 runs 16 residues. V dropped 2 bases and J dropped 3; count of bases not matched to a gene: 7. Germline V lookup: CDR1 MNHNY, CDR2 SVGAGI (reference sequence). The CDR3, as DNA: TGTGCCAGCAGTTACGAGGGGACAGTCCGCTACAATGAGCAGTTCTTC. Translating it yields CASSYEGTVRYNEQFF.